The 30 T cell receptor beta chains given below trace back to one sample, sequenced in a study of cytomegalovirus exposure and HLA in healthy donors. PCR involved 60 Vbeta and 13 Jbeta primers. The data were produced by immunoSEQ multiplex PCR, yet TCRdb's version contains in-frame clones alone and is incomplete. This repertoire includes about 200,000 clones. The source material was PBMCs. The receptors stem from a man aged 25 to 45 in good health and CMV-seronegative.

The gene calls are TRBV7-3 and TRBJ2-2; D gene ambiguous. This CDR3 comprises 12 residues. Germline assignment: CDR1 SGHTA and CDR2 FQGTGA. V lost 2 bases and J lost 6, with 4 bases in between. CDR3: CASSLYAGELFF. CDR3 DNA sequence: TGTGCCAGCAGCTTATATGCCGGGGAGCTGTTTTTT.

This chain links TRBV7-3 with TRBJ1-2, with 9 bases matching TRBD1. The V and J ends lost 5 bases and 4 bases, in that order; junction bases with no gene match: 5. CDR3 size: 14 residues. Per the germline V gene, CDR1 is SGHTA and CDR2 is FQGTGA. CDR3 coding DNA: TGTGCCAGCAGCCGGACAGGGGATGGCTATGGCTACACCTTC. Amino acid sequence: CASSRTGDGYGYTF.

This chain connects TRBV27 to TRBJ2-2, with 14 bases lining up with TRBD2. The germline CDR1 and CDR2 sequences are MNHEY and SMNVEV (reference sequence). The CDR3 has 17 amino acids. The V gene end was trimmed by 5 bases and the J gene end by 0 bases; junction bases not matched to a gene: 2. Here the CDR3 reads CASSRTSGGTNTGELFF. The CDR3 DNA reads TGTGCCAGCAGTCGGACTAGCGGGGGGACGAACACCGGGGAGCTGTTTTTT.

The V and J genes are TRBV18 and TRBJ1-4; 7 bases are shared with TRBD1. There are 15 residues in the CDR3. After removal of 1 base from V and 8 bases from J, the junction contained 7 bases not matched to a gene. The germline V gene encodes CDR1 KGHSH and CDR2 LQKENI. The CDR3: CASSPRQGVEEKLFF. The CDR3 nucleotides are TGTGCCAGCTCACCACGTCAGGGGGTCGAGGAAAAACTGTTTTTT.

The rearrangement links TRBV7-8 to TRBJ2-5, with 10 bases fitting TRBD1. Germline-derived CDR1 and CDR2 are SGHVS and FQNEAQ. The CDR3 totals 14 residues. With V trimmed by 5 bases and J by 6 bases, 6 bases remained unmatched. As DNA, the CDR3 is TGTGCCAGCAGCAGCCGGGACAGGGGCCAGACCCAGTACTTC. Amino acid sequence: CASSSRDRGQTQYF.

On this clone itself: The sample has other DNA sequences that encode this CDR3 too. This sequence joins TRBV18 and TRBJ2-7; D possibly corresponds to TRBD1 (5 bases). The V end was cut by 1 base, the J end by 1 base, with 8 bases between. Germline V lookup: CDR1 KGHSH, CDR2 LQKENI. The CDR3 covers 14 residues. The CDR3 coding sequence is TGTGCCAGCTCACCACGCGACAGTTCCTACGAGCAGTACTTC. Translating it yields CASSPRDSSYEQYF.

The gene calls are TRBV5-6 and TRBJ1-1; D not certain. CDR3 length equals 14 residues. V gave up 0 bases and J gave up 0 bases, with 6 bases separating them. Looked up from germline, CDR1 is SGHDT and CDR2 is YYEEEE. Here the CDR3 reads CASSLGGLNTEAFF. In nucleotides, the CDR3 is TGTGCCAGCAGCTTGGGCGGGCTGAACACTGAAGCTTTCTTT.

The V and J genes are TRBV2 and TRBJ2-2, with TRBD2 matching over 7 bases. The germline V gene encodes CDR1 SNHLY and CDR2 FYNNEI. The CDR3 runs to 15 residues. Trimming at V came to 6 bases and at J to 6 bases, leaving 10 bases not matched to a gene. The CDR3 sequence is CASREGTAGAGELFF. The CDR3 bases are TGTGCCAGCAGGGAGGGGACCGCGGGGGCCGGGGAGCTGTTTTTT.

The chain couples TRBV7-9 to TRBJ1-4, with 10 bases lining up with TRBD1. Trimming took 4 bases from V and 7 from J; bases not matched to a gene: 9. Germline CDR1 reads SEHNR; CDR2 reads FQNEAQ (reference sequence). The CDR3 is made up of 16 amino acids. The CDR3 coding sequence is TGTGCCAGCAGCTACCCCGGACAGGGGGTTTCTGAAAAACTGTTTTTT. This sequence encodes CASSYPGQGVSEKLFF.

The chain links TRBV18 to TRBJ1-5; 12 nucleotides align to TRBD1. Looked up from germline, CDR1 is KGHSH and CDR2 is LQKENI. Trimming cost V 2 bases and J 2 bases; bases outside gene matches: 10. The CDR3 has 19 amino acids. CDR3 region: CASSPSSGQGAGGNQPQHF. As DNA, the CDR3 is TGTGCCAGCTCACCAAGTTCGGGACAGGGGGCTGGTGGCAATCAGCCCCAGCATTTT.

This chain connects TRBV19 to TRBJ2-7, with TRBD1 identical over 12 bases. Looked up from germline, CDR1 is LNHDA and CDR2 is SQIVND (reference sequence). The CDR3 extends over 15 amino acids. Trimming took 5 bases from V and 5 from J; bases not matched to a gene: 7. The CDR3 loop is CASSRDRGLGHEQYF. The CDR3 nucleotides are TGTGCCAGTAGTCGGGACAGGGGGCTAGGGCACGAGCAGTACTTC.

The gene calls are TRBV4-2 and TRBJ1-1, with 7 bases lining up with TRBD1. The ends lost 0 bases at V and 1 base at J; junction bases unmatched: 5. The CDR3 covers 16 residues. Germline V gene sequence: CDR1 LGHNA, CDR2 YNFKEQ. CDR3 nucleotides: TGTGCCAGCAGCCAAGAAGCCGCAGGGGGGAACACTGAAGCTTTCTTT. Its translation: CASSQEAAGGNTEAFF.

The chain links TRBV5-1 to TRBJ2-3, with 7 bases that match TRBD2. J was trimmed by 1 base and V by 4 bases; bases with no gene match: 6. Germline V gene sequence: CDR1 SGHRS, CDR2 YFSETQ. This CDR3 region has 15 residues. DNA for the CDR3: TGCGCCAGCAGCCGGGCTAGCGGACGCACAGATACGCAGTATTTT. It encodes CASSRASGRTDTQYF.

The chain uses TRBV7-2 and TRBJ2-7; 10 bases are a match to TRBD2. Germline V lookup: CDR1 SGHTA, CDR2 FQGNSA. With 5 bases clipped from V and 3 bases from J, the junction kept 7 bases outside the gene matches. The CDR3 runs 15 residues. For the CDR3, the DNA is TGTGCCAGCAGCACCTACCAGCGGGGGGGCTACGAGCAGTACTTC. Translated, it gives CASSTYQRGGYEQYF.

The CDR3 region has the DNA TGCGCCAGCAGCTTGTTTGGAGAGACCTACAATGAGCAGTTCTTC. The encoded protein is CASSLFGETYNEQFF. J is TRBJ2-1 and V is TRBV5-1; D uncertain. The CDR3 sequence is 15 residues long. The V end lost 1 base, the J end lost 2 bases, and 10 bases lay between the germline ends. Germline assignment: CDR1 SGHRS and CDR2 YFSETQ.

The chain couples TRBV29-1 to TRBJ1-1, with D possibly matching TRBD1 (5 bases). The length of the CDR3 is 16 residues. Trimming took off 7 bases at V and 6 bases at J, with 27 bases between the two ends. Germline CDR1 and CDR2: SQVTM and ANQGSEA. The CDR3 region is CSAARGSLGGTAEAFF. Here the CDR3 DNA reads TGCAGCGCTGCCCGGGGGAGTCTGGGGGGAACGGCTGAAGCTTTCTTT.

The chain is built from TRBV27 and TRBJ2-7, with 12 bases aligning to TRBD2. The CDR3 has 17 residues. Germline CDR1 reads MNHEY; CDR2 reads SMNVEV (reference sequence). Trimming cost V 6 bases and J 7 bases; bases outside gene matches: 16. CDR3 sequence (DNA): TGTGCCAGCAGACAGTTTGCTAGCGGGAGGGCCGGTTGGGAGCAGTACTTC. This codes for CASRQFASGRAGWEQYF.

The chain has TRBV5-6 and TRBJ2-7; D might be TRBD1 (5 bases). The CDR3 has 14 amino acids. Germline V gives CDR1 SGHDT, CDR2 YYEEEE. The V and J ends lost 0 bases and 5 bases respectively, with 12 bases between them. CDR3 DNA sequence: TGTGCCAGCAGCTTGGAATTGCAGGGTCACGAGCAGTACTTC. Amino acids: CASSLELQGHEQYF.

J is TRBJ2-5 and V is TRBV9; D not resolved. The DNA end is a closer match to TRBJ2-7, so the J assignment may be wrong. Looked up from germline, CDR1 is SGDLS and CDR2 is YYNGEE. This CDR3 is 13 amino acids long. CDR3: CASSTVRSYEQYF. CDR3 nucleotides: TGTGCCAGCAGCACCGTCCGTTCATACGAGCAGTACTTC.

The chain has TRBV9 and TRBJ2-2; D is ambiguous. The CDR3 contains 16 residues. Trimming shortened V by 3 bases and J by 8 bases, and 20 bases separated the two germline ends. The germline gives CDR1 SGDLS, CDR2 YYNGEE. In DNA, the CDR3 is TGTGCCAGCAGCGGCGGATTTCGACTCCCCGGGGGGGAGCTGTTTTTT. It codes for CASSGGFRLPGGELFF.

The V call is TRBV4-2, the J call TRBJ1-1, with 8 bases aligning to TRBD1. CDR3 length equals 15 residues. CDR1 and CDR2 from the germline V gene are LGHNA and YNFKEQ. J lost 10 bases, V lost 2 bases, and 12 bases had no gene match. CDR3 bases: TGTGCCAGCAGCCAAAGCACCCTGACAGGGGAGGGAGCTTTCTTT. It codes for CASSQSTLTGEGAFF.

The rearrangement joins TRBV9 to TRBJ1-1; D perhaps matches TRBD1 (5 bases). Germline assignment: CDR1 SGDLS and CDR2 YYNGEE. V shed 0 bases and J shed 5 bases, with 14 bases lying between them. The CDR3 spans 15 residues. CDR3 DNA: TGTGCCAGCAGCGTAGGGGGCGACCTGGGGACTGAAGCTTTCTTT. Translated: CASSVGGDLGTEAFF.

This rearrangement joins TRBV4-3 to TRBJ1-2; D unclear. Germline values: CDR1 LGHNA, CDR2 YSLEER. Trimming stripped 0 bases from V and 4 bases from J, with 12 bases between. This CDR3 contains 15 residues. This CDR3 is CASSQDVAAGYGYTF. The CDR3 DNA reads TGCGCCAGCAGCCAAGACGTCGCGGCCGGCTATGGCTACACCTTC.

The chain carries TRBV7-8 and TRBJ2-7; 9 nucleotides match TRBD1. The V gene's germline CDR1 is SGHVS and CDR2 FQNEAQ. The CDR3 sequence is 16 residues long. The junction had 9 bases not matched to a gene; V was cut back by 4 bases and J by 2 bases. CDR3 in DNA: TGTGCCAGCAGCTCCAGTAGACAGGGGGGGACCTACGAGCAGTACTTC. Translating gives CASSSSRQGGTYEQYF.

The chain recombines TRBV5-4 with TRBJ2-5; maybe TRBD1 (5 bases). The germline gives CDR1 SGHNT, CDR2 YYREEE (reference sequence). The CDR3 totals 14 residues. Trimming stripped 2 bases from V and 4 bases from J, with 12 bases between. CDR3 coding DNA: TGTGCCAGCAGCTTCGGACAAACTCTAGAGACCCAGTACTTC. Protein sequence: CASSFGQTLETQYF.

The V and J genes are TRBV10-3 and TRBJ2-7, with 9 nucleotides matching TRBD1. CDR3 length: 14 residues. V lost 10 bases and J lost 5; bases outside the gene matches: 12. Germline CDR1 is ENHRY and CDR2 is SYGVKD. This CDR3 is CATSMRTGEDEQYF. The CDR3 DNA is TGTGCCACGTCGATGAGGACAGGGGAAGACGAGCAGTACTTC.

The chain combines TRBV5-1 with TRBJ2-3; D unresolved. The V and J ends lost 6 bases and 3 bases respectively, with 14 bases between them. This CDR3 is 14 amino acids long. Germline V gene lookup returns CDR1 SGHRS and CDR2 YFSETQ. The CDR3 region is CASTWAEFTDTQYF. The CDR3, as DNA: TGCGCCAGCACCTGGGCCGAGTTTACAGATACGCAGTATTTT.

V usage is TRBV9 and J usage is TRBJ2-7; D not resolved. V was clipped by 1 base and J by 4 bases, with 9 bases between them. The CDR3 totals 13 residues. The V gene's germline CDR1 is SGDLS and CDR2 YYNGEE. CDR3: CASSVSSGYEQYF. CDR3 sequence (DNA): TGTGCCAGCAGCGTATCATCAGGTTACGAGCAGTACTTC.

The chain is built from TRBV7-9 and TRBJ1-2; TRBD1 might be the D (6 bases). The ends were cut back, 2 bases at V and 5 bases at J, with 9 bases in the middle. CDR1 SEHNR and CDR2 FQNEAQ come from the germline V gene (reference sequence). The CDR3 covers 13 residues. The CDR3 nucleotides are TGTGCCAGCAGCTTATCCGGACAGTATGGCTACACCTTC. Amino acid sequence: CASSLSGQYGYTF.

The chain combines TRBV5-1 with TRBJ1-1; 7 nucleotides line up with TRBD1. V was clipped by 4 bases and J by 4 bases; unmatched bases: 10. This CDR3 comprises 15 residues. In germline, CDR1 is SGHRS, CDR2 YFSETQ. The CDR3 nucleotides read TGCGCCAGCAGCAATACAGGGGCCGGGGGCACTGAAGCTTTCTTT. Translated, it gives CASSNTGAGGTEAFF.